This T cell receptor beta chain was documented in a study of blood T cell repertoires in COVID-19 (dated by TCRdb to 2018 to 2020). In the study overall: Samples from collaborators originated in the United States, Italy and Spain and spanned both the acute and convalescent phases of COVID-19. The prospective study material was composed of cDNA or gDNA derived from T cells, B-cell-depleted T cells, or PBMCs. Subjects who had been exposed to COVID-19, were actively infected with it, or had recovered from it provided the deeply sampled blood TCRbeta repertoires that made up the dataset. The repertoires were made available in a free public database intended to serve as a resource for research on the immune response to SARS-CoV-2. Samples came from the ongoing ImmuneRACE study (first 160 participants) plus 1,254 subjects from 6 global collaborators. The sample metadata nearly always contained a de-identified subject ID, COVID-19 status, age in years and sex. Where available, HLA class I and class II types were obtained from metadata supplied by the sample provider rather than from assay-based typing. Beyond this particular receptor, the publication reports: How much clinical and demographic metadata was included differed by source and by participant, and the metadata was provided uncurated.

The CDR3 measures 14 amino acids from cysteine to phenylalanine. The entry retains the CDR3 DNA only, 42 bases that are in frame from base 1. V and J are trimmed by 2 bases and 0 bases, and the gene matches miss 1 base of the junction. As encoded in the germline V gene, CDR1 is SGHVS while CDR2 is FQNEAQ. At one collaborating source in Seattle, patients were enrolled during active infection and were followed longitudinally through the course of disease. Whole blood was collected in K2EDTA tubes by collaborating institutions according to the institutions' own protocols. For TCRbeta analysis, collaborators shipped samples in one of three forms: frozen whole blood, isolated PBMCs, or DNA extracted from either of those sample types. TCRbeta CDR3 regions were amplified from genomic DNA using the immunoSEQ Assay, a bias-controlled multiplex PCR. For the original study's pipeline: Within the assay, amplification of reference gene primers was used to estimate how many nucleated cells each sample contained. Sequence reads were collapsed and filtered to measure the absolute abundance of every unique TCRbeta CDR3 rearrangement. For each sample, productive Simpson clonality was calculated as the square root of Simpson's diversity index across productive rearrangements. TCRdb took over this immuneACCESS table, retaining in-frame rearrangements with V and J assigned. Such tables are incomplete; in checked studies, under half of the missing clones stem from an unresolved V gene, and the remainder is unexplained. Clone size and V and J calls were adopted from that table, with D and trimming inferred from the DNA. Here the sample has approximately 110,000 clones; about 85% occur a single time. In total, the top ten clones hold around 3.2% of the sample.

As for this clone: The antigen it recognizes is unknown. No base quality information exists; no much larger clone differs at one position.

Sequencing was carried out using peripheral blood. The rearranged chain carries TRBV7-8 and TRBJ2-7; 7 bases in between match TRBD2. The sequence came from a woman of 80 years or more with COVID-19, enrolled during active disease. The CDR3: CASSLSSGSYEQYF. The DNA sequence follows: TGTGCCAGCAGCTTATCTAGCGGCTCCTACGAGCAGTACTTC.